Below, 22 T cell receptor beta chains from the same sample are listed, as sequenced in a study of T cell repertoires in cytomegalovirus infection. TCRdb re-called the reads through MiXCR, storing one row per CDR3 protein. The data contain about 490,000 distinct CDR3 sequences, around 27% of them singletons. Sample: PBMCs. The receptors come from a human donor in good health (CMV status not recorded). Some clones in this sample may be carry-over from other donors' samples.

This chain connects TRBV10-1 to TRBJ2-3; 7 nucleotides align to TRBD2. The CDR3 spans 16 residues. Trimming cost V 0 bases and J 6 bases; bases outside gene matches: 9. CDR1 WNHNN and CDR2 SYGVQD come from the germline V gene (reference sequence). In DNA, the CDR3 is TGCGCCAGCAGTGAGTCAAGGGGAGGGTTGTTGGATACGCAGTATTTT. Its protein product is CASSESRGGLLDTQYF.

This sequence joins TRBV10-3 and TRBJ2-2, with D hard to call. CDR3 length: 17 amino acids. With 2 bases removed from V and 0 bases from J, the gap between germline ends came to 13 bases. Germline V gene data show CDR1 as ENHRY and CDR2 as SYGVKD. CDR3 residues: CAISETELEANTGELFF. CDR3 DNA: TGTGCCATCAGTGAGACCGAACTGGAAGCGAACACCGGGGAGCTGTTTTTT.

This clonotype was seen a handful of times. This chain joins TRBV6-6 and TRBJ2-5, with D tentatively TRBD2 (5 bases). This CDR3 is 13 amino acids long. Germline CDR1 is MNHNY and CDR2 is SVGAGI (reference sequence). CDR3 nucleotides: TGTGCGAGCCCCCGGACTCCAGGAGAGACCCAGTACTTC. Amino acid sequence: CASPRTPGETQYF.

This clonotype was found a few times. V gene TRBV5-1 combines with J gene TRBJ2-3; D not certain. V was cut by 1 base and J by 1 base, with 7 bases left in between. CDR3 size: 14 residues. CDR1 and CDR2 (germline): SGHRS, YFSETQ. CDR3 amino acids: CASSLLHGTDTQYF. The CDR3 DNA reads TGCGCCAGCAGCTTGCTTCACGGCACAGATACGCAGTATTTT. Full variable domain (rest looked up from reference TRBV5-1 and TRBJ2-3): KAGVTQTPRYLIKTRGQQVTLSCSPISGHRSVSWYQQTPGQGLQFLFEYFSETQRNKGNFPGRFSGRQFSNSRSEMNVSTLELGDSALYLCASSLLHGTDTQYFGPGTRLTVL.

CDR3 region: CSVEFLVLETQYF. The CDR3, as DNA: TGCAGCGTTGAATTTTTGGTATTGGAGACCCAGTACTTC. The chain has TRBV29-1 and TRBJ2-5; the D is unclear. This CDR3 contains 13 residues. V was pared by 2 bases and J by 5 bases, with 12 bases between. In germline, CDR1 is SQVTM, CDR2 ANQGSEA.

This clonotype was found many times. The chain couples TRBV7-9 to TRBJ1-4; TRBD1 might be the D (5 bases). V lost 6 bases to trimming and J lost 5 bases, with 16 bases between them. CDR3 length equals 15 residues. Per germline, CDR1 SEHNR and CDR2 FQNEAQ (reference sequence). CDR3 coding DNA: TGTGCCAGCAGTCCACAGACAGACATCAATGAAAAACTGTTTTTT. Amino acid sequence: CASSPQTDINEKLFF. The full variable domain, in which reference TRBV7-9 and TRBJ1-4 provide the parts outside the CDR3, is DTGVSQNPRHKITKRGQNVTFRCDPISEHNRLYWYRQTLGQGPEFLTYFQNEAQLEKSRLLSDRFSAERPKGSFSTLEIQRTEQGDSAMYLCASSPQTDINEKLFFGSGTQLSVL.

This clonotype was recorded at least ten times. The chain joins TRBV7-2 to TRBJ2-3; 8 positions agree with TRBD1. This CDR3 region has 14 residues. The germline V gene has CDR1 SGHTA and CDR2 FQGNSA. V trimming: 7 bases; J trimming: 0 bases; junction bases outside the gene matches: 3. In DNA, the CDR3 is TGTGCCAGCACCAGGACAGGGAGCACAGATACGCAGTATTTT. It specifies CASTRTGSTDTQYF.

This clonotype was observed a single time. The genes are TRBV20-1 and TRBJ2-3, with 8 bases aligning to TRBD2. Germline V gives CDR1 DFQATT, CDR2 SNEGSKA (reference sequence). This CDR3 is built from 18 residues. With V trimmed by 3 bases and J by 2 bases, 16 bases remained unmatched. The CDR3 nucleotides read TGCAGTGCTAGTTTACCCCCGGGACTAGGGGGATCCACAGATACGCAGTATTTT. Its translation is CSASLPPGLGGSTDTQYF.

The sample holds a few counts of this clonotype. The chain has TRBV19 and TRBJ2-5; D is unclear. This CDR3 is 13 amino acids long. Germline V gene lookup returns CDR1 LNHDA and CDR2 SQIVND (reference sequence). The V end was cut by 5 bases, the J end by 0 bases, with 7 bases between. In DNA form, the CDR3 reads TGTGCCAGTAGTGGCACTAACCAAGAGACCCAGTACTTC. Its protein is CASSGTNQETQYF. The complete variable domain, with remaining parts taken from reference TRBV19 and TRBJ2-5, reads DGGITQSPKYLFRKEGQNVTLSCEQNLNHDAMYWYRQDPGQGLRLIYYSQIVNDFQKGDIAEGYSVSREKKESFPLTVTSAQKNPTAFYLCASSGTNQETQYFGPGTRLLVL.

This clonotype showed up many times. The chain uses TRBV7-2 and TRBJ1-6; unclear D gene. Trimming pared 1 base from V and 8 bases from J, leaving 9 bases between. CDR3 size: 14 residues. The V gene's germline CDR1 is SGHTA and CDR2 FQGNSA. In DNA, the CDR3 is TGTGCCAGCAGCTTAGGAGTGATTCATTCACCCCTCCACTTT. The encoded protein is CASSLGVIHSPLHF.

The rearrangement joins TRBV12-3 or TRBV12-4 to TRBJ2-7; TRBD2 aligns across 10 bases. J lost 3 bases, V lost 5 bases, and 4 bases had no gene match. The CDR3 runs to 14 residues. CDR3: CASSELAGIYEQYF. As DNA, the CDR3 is TGTGCCAGCAGTGAACTAGCGGGAATCTACGAGCAGTACTTC.

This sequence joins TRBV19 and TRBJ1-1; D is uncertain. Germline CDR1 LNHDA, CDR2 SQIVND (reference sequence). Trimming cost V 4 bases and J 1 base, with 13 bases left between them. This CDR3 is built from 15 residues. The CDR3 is CASSTTPLPNTEAFF. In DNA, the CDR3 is TGTGCCAGTAGTACCACCCCCCTCCCGAACACTGAAGCTTTCTTT.

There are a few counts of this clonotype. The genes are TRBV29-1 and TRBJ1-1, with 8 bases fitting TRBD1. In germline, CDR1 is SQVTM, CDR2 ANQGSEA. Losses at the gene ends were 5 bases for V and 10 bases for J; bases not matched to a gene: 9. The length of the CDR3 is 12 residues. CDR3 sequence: CSVRTGTEGAFF. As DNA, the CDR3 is TGCAGCGTTAGGACAGGGACTGAGGGAGCTTTCTTT.

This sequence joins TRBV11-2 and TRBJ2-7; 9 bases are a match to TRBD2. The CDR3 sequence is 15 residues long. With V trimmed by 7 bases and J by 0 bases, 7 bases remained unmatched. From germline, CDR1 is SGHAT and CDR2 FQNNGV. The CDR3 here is CASTPTSGGSYEQYF. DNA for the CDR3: TGTGCCAGCACCCCGACTAGCGGAGGCTCCTACGAGCAGTACTTC.

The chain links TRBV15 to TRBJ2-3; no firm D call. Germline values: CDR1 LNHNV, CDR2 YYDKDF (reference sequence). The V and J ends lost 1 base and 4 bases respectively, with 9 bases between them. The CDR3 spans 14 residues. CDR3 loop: CATSRVITSDTQYF. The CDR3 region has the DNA TGTGCCACCAGCAGAGTTATAACCTCAGATACGCAGTATTTT.

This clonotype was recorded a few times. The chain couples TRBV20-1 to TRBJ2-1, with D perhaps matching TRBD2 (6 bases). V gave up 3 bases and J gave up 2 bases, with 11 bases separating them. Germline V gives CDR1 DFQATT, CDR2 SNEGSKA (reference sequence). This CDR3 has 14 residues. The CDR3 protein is CSARAGGAYNEQFF. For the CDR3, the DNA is TGCAGTGCTAGGGCCGGAGGGGCCTACAATGAGCAGTTCTTC.

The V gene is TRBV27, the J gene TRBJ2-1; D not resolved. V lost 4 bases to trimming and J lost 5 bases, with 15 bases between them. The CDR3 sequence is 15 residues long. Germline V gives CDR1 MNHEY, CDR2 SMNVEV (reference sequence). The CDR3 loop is CASSYNLGSNNEQFF. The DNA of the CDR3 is TGTGCCAGCAGTTACAACCTCGGATCCAACAATGAGCAGTTCTTC.

The CDR3 nucleotides are TGTGCCAGCAGCTCGTACAGGGAGCGAGAGACCCAGTACTTC. Translated: CASSSYRERETQYF. The J gene is TRBJ2-5, the V gene TRBV7-9, with D perhaps matching TRBD1 (6 bases). CDR3 length: 14 residues. The germline V and J ends were trimmed by 4 bases and 4 bases, with 13 bases remaining between them. Germline values: CDR1 SEHNR, CDR2 FQNEAQ (reference sequence).

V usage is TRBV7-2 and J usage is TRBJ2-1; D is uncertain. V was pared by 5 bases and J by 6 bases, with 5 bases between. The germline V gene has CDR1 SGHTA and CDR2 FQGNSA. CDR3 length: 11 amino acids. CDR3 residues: CASSPVNEQFF. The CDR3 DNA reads TGTGCCAGCAGCCCGGTCAATGAGCAGTTCTTC.

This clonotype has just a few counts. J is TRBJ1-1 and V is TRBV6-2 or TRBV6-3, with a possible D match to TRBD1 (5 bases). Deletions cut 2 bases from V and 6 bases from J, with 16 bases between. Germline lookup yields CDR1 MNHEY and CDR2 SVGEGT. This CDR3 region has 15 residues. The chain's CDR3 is CASSYIQRRGSEAFF. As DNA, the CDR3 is TGTGCCAGCAGTTACATCCAACGGAGGGGCTCTGAAGCTTTCTTT.

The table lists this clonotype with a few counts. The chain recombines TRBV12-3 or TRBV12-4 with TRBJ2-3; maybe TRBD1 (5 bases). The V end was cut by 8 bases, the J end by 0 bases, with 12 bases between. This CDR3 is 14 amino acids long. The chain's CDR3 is CASRTTVSTDTQYF. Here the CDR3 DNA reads TGTGCCAGCCGGACGACAGTGAGCACAGATACGCAGTATTTT.

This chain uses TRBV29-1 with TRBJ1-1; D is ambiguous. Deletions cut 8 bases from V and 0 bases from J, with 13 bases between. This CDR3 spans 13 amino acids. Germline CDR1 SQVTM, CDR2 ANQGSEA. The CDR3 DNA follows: TGCAGCACCAAGGACGGATTGAACACTGAAGCTTTCTTT. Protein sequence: CSTKDGLNTEAFF.